The rows below give T cell receptor beta chains drawn from one sample of a study of technical replicates of blood from a few donors. The repertoire was sequenced with immunoSEQ multiplex PCR; TCRdb's copy has only in-frame clones and lacks some. The repertoire holds 60,000 to 90,000 clones, with almost 98% as singletons. Material: T cells isolated from PBMCs. These receptors came from a human donor in good health. Both conserved end residues are part of each CDR3. D genes are given only for firm matches. Clone size, where shown, is once, few, many, or a class for clones that have expanded.

V gene: TRBV4-1; J gene: TRBJ1-4; clone size: NA; D gene: NA; CDR3 DNA: TGCGCCAGCACCCCAGTTGGTAATGAAAAACTGTTTTTT; CDR3 protein: CASTPVGNEKLFF
V gene: TRBV5-1; J gene: TRBJ1-5; clone size: NA; D gene: TRBD1; CDR3 DNA: TGCGCCAGCAGCGTTTCGACAGGGAGCAATCAGCCCCAGCATTTT; CDR3 protein: CASSVSTGSNQPQHF
V gene: TRBV5-1; J gene: TRBJ1-2; clone size: NA; D gene: TRBD1; CDR3 DNA: TGCGCCAGCAGCTTGAGGCAGACAGGGTCCTATGGCTACACCTTC; CDR3 protein: CASSLRQTGSYGYTF
V gene: TRBV27; J gene: TRBJ1-2; clone size: NA; D gene: TRBD1; CDR3 DNA: TGTGCCAGCAGACAGGGGGCGGGTAACTATGGCTACACCTTC; CDR3 protein: CASRQGAGNYGYTF
V gene: TRBV7-9; J gene: TRBJ2-3; clone size: NA; D gene: NA; CDR3 DNA: TGTGCCAGCAGCTTAGCGCTAGGCCTAGCAACCCTCCCAGATACGCAGTATTTT; CDR3 protein: CASSLALGLATLPDTQYF
V gene: TRBV21-1; J gene: TRBJ1-1; clone size: NA; D gene: NA; CDR3 DNA: TGTGCCAGCAGGGTTACAGGGGGCGATGGTAACACTGAAGCTTTCTTT; CDR3 protein: CASRVTGGDGNTEAFF
V gene: TRBV4-1; J gene: TRBJ1-1; clone size: NA; D gene: NA; CDR3 DNA: TGCGCCAGCAGCCAAGAAGAGACCAGGGTGAACACTGAAGCTTTCTTT; CDR3 protein: CASSQEETRVNTEAFF
V gene: TRBV6-5; J gene: TRBJ1-2; clone size: NA; D gene: TRBD1; CDR3 DNA: TGTGCCAGCAGTTACTCGAGTGACAGGGGTGGCTACACCTTC; CDR3 protein: CASSYSSDRGGYTF
V gene: TRBV6-5; J gene: TRBJ1-1; clone size: NA; D gene: TRBD1; CDR3 DNA: TGTGCCACCATCGGACAGGGTGGGGGAAGTGCTTTCTTT; CDR3 protein: CATIGQGGGSAFF
V gene: TRBV5-8; J gene: TRBJ1-6; clone size: NA; D gene: TRBD1; CDR3 DNA: TGTGCCAGCAGCGCAAGCCGACAGGGACCTTCTAATTCACCCCTCCACTTT; CDR3 protein: CASSASRQGPSNSPLHF
V gene: TRBV14; J gene: TRBJ1-2; clone size: once; D gene: NA; CDR3 DNA: TGTGCCAGCAGCCATCTACAGGAGGGGATCTATGGCTACACCTTC; CDR3 protein: CASSHLQEGIYGYTF
V gene: TRBV7-2; J gene: TRBJ1-2; clone size: NA; D gene: NA; CDR3 DNA: TGTGCCAGCAGCTCGGGAGGGGCCCGGACCAACTATGGCTACACCTTC; CDR3 protein: CASSSGGARTNYGYTF
V gene: TRBV27; J gene: TRBJ1-2; clone size: NA; D gene: NA; CDR3 DNA: TGTGCCAGCAGTTTATCGGGCACAGGGTATGGCTACACCTTC; CDR3 protein: CASSLSGTGYGYTF
V gene: TRBV7-2; J gene: TRBJ1-4; clone size: NA; D gene: NA; CDR3 DNA: TGTGCCAGCAGCTCAAGACAGGATGGGGAGAAACTGTTTTTT; CDR3 protein: CASSSRQDGEKLFF
V gene: TRBV5-8; J gene: TRBJ1-1; clone size: once; D gene: TRBD1; CDR3 DNA: TGTGCCAGCAGCTTGGGGACAGGGAACACTGAAGCTTTCTTT; CDR3 protein: CASSLGTGNTEAFF